Each of the 3 T cell receptor beta chains below was sequenced from the same sample in a study of T cells in localized non-small cell lung cancer. Measured with immunoSEQ multiplex PCR; TCRdb has only the in-frame clones, and not every one. This table holds 130,000 or so clones, 89% found once. Sequenced material: peripheral blood, taken before any cancer treatment. Receptors were obtained from a female donor over 55 with stage I lung adenocarcinoma.

This clone was recorded a few times. The chain has TRBV2 and TRBJ1-2; D uncertain. The CDR3 is 13 residues long. Trimming took off 8 bases at V and 8 bases at J, with 18 bases between the two ends. Looked up from germline, CDR1 is SNHLY and CDR2 is FYNNEI. The CDR3, as DNA: TGTGCCAGCCTTCCGGGAGGGTGGAGGGGCTACACCTTC. Protein product: CASLPGGWRGYTF.

The chain couples TRBV7-2 to TRBJ2-7; D is perhaps TRBD2 (5 bases). V lost 1 base and J lost 6, with 16 bases in between. The CDR3 contains 15 residues. Looked up from germline, CDR1 is SGHTA and CDR2 is FQGNSA. Here the CDR3 reads CASSLVRLASVEQYF. The CDR3 coding sequence is TGTGCCAGCAGCTTAGTACGCCTAGCTTCCGTCGAGCAGTACTTC. The full variable domain, rest sourced from reference TRBV7-2 and TRBJ2-7, is GAGVSQSPSNKVTEKGKDVELRCDPISGHTALYWYRQSLGQGLEFLIYFQGNSAPDKSGLPSDRFSAERTGGSVSTLTIQRTQQEDSAVYLCASSLVRLASVEQYFGPGTRLTVT.

This chain uses TRBV5-1 with TRBJ2-5, with 8 bases lining up with TRBD2. The DNA end is more similar to TRBJ2-7, so the J call may be wrong. The germline CDR1 and CDR2 sequences are SGHRS and YFSETQ. CDR3 size: 15 residues. CDR3 DNA sequence: TGCGCCAGCAGCGGGCTAGCGGGTGCTTCCTACGAGCAGTACTTC. Translating it yields CASSGLAGASYEQYF.